These 5 T cell receptor beta chains were all obtained from the same sample, sequenced in a study of cytomegalovirus exposure and HLA in healthy donors. Produced via immunoSEQ multiplex PCR; TCRdb's table is partial and in-frame only. The sample holds about 280,000 clones; approximately 90% are singletons and the top ten take approximately 0.88%. The sample taken for sequencing was PBMCs. Receptors were obtained from a woman in her late teens or twenties in good health and CMV-seronegative.

The chain joins TRBV27 to TRBJ2-4; 7 bases match TRBD2. Germline lookup yields CDR1 MNHEY and CDR2 SMNVEV (reference sequence). The CDR3 is made up of 17 amino acids. J lost 3 bases, V lost 5 bases, and 13 bases had no gene match. The CDR3 coding sequence is TGTGCCAGCAGTCCGGAACGTGGGGGGGTGGACAAAAACATTCAGTACTTC. Amino acid sequence: CASSPERGGVDKNIQYF.

The V and J genes are TRBV7-6 and TRBJ2-7; the match to TRBD2 covers 7 bases. The CDR3 loop spans 17 amino acids. CDR1 is SGHVS and CDR2 is FNYEAQ in the germline V gene. The V gene end was trimmed by 3 bases and the J gene end by 5 bases; junction bases not matched to a gene: 16. The CDR3 protein is CASSFRTNGRPNNEQYF. CDR3 in DNA: TGTGCCAGCAGCTTCCGGACTAACGGGAGGCCAAATAACGAGCAGTACTTC.

This chain joins TRBV5-6 and TRBJ2-3; D remains unclear. CDR1 and CDR2 (germline): SGHDT, YYEEEE. Between the trimmed V and J ends, which lost 4 bases and 4 bases, there was a span of 7 bases. The CDR3 extends over 12 amino acids. The CDR3 DNA reads TGTGCCAGCAGCCTGGTCGCAGATACGCAGTATTTT. Amino acid sequence: CASSLVADTQYF.

The chain employs TRBV27 and TRBJ2-7; 14 nucleotides line up with TRBD2. The germline CDR1 and CDR2 sequences are MNHEY and SMNVEV (reference sequence). This CDR3 contains 21 residues. Trimming cost V 0 bases and J 3 bases; bases outside gene matches: 16. CDR3 nucleotide sequence: TGTGCCAGCAGTTTATCGACGTGGGGGACTAGCGGGAGAAATCGGGACTACGAGCAGTACTTC. Residues: CASSLSTWGTSGRNRDYEQYF.

V usage is TRBV28 and J usage is TRBJ2-1; TRBD2 matches 7 bases. V was pared by 8 bases and J by 4 bases, with 2 bases of the junction left unmatched. Germline lookup yields CDR1 MDHEN and CDR2 SYDVKM. There are 12 residues in the CDR3. The CDR3 here is CASVGGYNEQFF. The CDR3 DNA follows: TGTGCCAGCGTGGGGGGGTACAATGAGCAGTTCTTC.